This T cell receptor beta chain is from a study of cytomegalovirus exposure and HLA in healthy donors. Study results and limitations: Rarity marked most TCR sequences, yet some public TCRs occurred in many donors. Cytomegalovirus-associated TCR beta chains were listed, numbering approximately 150.

Comment on this clone: Antigen: not known.

Generated by immunoSEQ multiplex PCR, the TCRdb table keeps only in-frame clones and is missing some. The sample includes around 130,000 clones, about 84% of them seen just once. This receptor was identified in a young woman in good health and CMV-seronegative. The sequenced sample consisted of PBMCs.

The CDR3 protein is CASSTPRRGRASYEQYF. The CDR3 DNA follows: TGTGCCAGTAGTACTCCCCGGAGAGGGCGGGCCTCCTACGAGCAGTACTTC. V usage is TRBV19 and J usage is TRBJ2-7, with a tentative D call TRBD2 (5 bases). Germline V CDR1 and CDR2: LNHDA, SQIVND (reference sequence). The CDR3 length is 17 residues. The V and J ends lost 4 bases and 0 bases respectively, with 19 bases between them. The whole variable domain, filled in from reference TRBV19 and TRBJ2-7, reads DGGITQSPKYLFRKEGQNVTLSCEQNLNHDAMYWYRQDPGQGLRLIYYSQIVNDFQKGDIAEGYSVSREKKESFPLTVTSAQKNPTAFYLCASSTPRRGRASYEQYFGPGTRLTVT.